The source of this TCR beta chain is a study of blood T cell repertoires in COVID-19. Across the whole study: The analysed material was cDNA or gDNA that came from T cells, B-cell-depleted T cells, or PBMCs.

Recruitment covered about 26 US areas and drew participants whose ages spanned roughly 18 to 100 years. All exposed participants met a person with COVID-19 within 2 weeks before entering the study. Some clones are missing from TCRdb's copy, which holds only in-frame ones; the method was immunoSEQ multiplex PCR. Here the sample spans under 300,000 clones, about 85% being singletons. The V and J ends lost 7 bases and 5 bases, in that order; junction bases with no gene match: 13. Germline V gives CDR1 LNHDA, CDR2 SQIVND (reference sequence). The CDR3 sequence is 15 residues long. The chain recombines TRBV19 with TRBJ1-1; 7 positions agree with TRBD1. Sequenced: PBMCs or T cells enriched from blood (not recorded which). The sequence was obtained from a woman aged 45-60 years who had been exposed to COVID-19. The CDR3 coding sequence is TGTGCCAGTAACCCCTCAGAGGGGGCTGGTACTGAAGCTTTCTTT. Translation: CASNPSEGAGTEAFF.